This T cell receptor (beta chain) is from a study of T cell repertoires in cytomegalovirus infection. Study findings and constraints: Predominance within the ex vivo response was attributable to HLA-C-restricted CMV-specific TCR beta clonotypes. Pooled public TCR beta family frequency picked out CMV carriers with the relevant HLA.

In TCRdb, the reads were re-called with MiXCR into one record per CDR3 protein. The sample records 680,000 or so distinct CDR3 sequences, 35% being singletons. This CDR3 is 13 amino acids long. Germline CDR1 and CDR2: SGHTA and FQGTGA. Trimming left V 5 bases short and J 7 bases short, with 12 bases between. This clonotype was observed a few times. Its antigen is unidentified. This receptor was identified in a human donor in good health (CMV status not recorded). Some clones in this sample may be carry-over from other donors' samples. The sample taken for sequencing was PBMCs. The gene calls are TRBV7-3 and TRBJ1-5; D uncertain. The CDR3 nucleotides are TGTGCCAGCAGCCTCACCCGCCACCAGCCCCAGCATTTT. It is translated as CASSLTRHQPQHF.